This T cell receptor beta chain was identified during a study of blood T cells in healthy people across ages. Study observations and caveats: Greater diversity and more naive CD4+ cells were seen in long-lived donors than in aged donors. One million T cells yielded diversity estimates that were considered underestimates. Using unsorted PBMCs precluded a conclusive naive versus antigen-experienced comparison. Roughly linear age-related decline in beta diversity appeared, significant by age around 42.

Note on this clonotype: The target antigen is unknown.

The CDR3 is 12 residues long. Per germline, CDR1 MNHEY and CDR2 SVGAGI. The V and J ends lost 10 bases and 3 bases, in that order; junction bases with no gene match: 4. A second roughly 6 to 11 cycle PCR used barcoded and J-beta primers. TCRdb itself ran the 5' RACE reads through MiXCR, one entry per CDR3 protein. The sample has 1.5 million to 2 million distinct CDR3 sequences; roughly 49% are singletons. The sample was blood. This chain links TRBV6-5 with TRBJ1-1; the match to TRBD1 covers 8 bases. The clonotype originates from a woman aged 40 to 50 in good health. CDR3 amino acids: CATTGGYTEAFF. In DNA, the CDR3 is TGTGCCACTACAGGGGGTTACACTGAAGCTTTCTTT.